Given below is one TCR beta chain in context. This clonotype was recorded many times. Its binding antigen is unknown. One base away there is no much larger clone; base qualities are not given. Sequencing instrument: Illumina HiSeq 2500. Quantitative 5'-RACE with molecular barcodes was used to prepare TCR beta libraries. In the source study's methods: Disease-linked TCR variants were identified with a new computational method built on a probabilistic model of VDJ rearrangement. Using fastp trimming at Q25 and MiXCR clonotype assembly, TCRdb reanalyzed the public sequencing data and kept in-frame beta chains. Rows with one shared CDR3 protein collapse into an entry with the most common genes and DNA. TCRdb, rather than the study authors, made the V and J calls. This sample is represented by roughly 200,000 distinct CDR3 sequences; around 25% of them were singletons. The ten largest make up approximately 6.6% of the sample.

This sample is part of a study of CD8 T cells in ankylosing spondylitis (TCRdb year 2017). A note on the overall study: To find TCR variants linked to disease, the study profiled T cell receptor beta repertoires in ankylosing spondylitis patients and healthy donors. The full study cohort comprised 25 ankylosing spondylitis patients and 85 to 120 healthy donors. Samples of peripheral blood were taken, and for ankylosing spondylitis patients, synovial fluid was collected as well.

According to the germline V gene, CDR1 reads SGHRS and CDR2 reads YFSETQ. V is shortened by 4 bases, J by 0 bases, and the region joining them spans 8 bases. The CDR3 starts with the cysteine, ends with the phenylalanine, and has 14 residues. The entry retains the CDR3 DNA only, 42 bases that are in frame from base 1. Overall results and qualifications from the work: A TCR beta motif of about 8 highly homologous amino acid variants appeared characteristic of blood from ankylosing spondylitis patients. Some motif variants were previously reported in synovial fluid and blood of reactive arthritis patients, suggesting common disease-initiation mechanisms. The disease-linked clones showed a CD8+ phenotype and occurred at relatively low frequencies in peripheral blood. According to the report, matched synovial fluid samples from ankylosing spondylitis patients were significantly enriched for the disease-linked clones.

Sequencing input: blood, either unsorted or a sorted T cell fraction (not recorded which). The clonotype was recovered from a male donor with ankylosing spondylitis or in good health (not recorded which). The chain was built from TRBV5-1 and TRBJ2-1; TRBD1 might be the D gene, on 5 matching bases. The CDR3 amino acid sequence is: CASSQGDSYNEQFF. The nucleotide sequence is given as TGCGCCAGCAGCCAAGGGGACTCCTACAATGAGCAGTTCTTC.